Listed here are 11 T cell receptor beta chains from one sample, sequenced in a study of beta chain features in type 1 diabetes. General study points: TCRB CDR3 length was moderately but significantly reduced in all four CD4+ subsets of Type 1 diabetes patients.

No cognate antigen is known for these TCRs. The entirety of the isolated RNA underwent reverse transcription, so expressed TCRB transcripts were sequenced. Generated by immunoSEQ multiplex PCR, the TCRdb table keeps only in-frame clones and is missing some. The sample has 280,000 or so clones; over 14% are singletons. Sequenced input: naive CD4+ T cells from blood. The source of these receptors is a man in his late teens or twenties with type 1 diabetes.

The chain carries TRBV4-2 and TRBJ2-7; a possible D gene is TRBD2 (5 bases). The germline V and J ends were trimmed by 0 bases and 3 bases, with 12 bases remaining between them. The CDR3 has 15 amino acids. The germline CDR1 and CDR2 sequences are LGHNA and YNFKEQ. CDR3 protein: CASSQEEQRSYEQYF. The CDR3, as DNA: TGTGCCAGCAGCCAAGAAGAGCAGCGGAGCTACGAGCAGTACTTC.

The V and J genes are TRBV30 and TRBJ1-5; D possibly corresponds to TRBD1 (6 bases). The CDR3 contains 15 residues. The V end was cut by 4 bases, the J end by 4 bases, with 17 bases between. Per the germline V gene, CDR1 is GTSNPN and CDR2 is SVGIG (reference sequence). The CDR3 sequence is CAWTRFGQSNQPQHF. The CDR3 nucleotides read TGTGCCTGGACGCGCTTTGGACAGTCTAATCAGCCCCAGCATTTT.

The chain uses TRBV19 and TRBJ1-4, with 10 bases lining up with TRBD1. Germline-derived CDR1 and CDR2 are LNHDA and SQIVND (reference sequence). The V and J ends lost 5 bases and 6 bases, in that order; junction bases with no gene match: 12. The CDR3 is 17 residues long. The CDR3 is CASSSGTGALVDEKLFF. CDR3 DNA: TGTGCCAGTAGTTCCGGGACAGGGGCACTGGTGGATGAAAAACTGTTTTTT.

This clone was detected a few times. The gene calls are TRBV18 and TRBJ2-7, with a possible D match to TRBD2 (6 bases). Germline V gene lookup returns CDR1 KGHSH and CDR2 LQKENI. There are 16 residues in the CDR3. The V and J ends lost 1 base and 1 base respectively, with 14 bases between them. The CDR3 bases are TGTGCCAGCTCACCACGATATGGCGGGATATCCTACGAGCAGTACTTC. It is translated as CASSPRYGGISYEQYF.

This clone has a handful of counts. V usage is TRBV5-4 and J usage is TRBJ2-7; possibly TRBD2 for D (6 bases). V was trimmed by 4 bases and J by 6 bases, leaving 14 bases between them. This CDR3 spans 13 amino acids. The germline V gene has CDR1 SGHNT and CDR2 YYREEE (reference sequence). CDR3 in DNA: TGTGCCAGCAGCCTCACCGGGGGTTCCGAGCAGTACTTC. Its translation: CASSLTGGSEQYF.

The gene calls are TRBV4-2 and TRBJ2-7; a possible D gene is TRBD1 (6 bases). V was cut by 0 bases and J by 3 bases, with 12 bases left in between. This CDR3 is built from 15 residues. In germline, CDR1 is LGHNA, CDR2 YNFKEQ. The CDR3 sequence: CASSQERQDRYEQYF. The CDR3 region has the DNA TGTGCCAGCAGCCAAGAACGACAGGACCGCTACGAGCAGTACTTC.

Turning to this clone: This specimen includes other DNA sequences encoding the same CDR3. The DNA of the CDR3 is TGCGCCAGCAGCTTGGGAGGCAGGGATGAGCAGTTCTTC. This sequence encodes CASSLGGRDEQFF. The rearrangement uses TRBV5-1 and TRBJ2-1; weak D call: TRBD1 (5 bases). Germline CDR1 reads SGHRS; CDR2 reads YFSETQ. The CDR3 has 13 residues. V was shortened by 0 bases and J by 8 bases, with 9 bases between the two germline ends.

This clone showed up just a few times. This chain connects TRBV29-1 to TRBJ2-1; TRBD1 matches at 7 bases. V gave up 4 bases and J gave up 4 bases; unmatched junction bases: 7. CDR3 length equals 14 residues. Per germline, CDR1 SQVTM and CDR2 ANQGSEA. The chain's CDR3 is CSVGWGQRYNEQFF. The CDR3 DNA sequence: TGCAGCGTTGGATGGGGACAGAGATACAATGAGCAGTTCTTC.

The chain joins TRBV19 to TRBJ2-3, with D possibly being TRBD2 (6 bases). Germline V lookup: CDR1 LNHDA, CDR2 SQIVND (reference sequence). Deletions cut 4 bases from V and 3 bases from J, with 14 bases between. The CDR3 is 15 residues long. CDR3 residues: CASSKGSGVTDTQYF. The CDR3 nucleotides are TGTGCCAGTAGTAAGGGTTCGGGAGTAACAGATACGCAGTATTTT.

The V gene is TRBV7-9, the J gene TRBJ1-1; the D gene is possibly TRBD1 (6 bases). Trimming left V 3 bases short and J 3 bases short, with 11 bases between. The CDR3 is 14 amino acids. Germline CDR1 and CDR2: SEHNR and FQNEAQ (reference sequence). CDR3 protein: CASSFRTDYTEAFF. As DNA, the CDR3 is TGTGCCAGCAGCTTCCGGACAGATTACACTGAAGCTTTCTTT.

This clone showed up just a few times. Here the CDR3 DNA reads TGTGCCAGAAAACAGGGGGCCTATGGCTACACCTTC. This codes for CARKQGAYGYTF. The chain combines TRBV21-1 with TRBJ1-2; TRBD1 is taken as the D call from the table, unchecked against the DNA. TRBV21-1 is a known pseudogene. The CDR3 length is 12 residues.